Shown below are 25 T cell receptor beta chains from a single sample sequenced in a study of human T cells and chemical hapten exposure. TCRdb reprocessed the RACE reads with MiXCR, giving one entry per CDR3 protein. The sample has 69,000 or so distinct CDR3 sequences, 10% seen once; the top ten hold approximately 7%. Regarding time point: patch test 2, 6 weeks after DPC sensitization. Treatment specified: therapeutic diphenylcyclopropenone sensitization with weekly scalp DPC. The starting material was whole blood, obtained in connection with sensitization to the hapten diphenylcyclopropenone (DPC). The source of these receptors is a woman aged 45-65 years with alopecia areata. Some clones in this sample may be carry-over from other donors' samples.

This clonotype was seen at least ten times. The rearrangement links TRBV6-6 to TRBJ2-1; TRBD1 matches 9 bases. CDR1 is MNHNY and CDR2 is SVGAGI in the germline V gene (reference sequence). V trimming: 7 bases; J trimming: 13 bases; junction bases outside the gene matches: 11. This CDR3 region has 13 residues. DNA for the CDR3: TGTGCCAGCACATCCCGGGACAGGGAAGGTCAGTTCTTC. It codes for CASTSRDREGQFF.

Details on this clonotype: One base away lies a much larger clone, so this may be a sequencing read error. V and J are TRBV9 and TRBJ2-7; 11 positions match TRBD2. V gave up 3 bases and J gave up 3 bases; unmatched junction bases: 2. This CDR3 region has 14 residues. The germline gives CDR1 SGDLS, CDR2 YYNGEE. CDR3 sequence reads: CASSAGTSGYEQYF. The CDR3 nucleotides read TGTGCCAGCAGCGCCGGGACTAGCGGCTACGAGCAGTACTTC.

This clonotype showed up just a few times. The V call is TRBV6-1, the J call TRBJ2-7; 7 bases are shared with TRBD2. The CDR3 extends over 16 amino acids. CDR1 is MNHNS, CDR2 SASEGT, per germline. Trimming cost V 6 bases and J 3 bases; bases outside gene matches: 14. The CDR3 here is CASRSSLAVPYYEQYF. CDR3 DNA sequence: TGTGCCAGCAGGAGTTCCCTAGCGGTACCTTACTACGAGCAGTACTTC.

Concerning this clonotype itself: This may arise from a read error, as a much more abundant clone is one base away. The chain is built from TRBV3-1 and TRBJ2-3, with 9 bases matching TRBD1. This CDR3 comprises 15 residues. Germline V lookup: CDR1 LGHDT, CDR2 YNNKEL (reference sequence). The CDR3 loop reads CASSPGTGWTETQYF. CDR3 DNA: TGTGCCAGCAGCCCAGGGACAGGGTGGACAGAAACGCAGTATTTT.

This chain connects TRBV7-9 to TRBJ1-1; TRBD1 matches at 7 bases. The V gene end was trimmed by 5 bases and the J gene end by 8 bases; junction bases not matched to a gene: 8. The CDR3 totals 13 residues. Germline V lookup: CDR1 SEHNR, CDR2 FQNEAQ (reference sequence). CDR3 bases: TGTGCCAGCAGCCTAGGCGACAGGGAGGAAGCTTTCTTT. This encodes CASSLGDREEAFF.

The CDR3 spells CSVEPGPPRYGYTF. CDR3 sequence (DNA): TGCAGCGTTGAACCAGGTCCTCCTCGTTATGGCTACACCTTC. The chain joins TRBV29-1 to TRBJ1-2; D uncertain. With 2 bases removed from V and 5 bases from J, the gap between germline ends came to 15 bases. The CDR3 loop spans 14 amino acids. Germline CDR1 reads SQVTM; CDR2 reads ANQGSEA.

This chain connects TRBV5-1 to TRBJ1-1; 7 positions agree with TRBD1. The CDR3 runs to 13 residues. CDR1 and CDR2 (germline): SGHRS, YFSETQ. Trimming removed 4 bases from V and 7 bases from J; junction bases left unmatched: 7. CDR3 residues: CASSPGQDLEAFF. The CDR3 DNA reads as TGCGCCAGCAGCCCCGGACAGGACCTTGAAGCTTTCTTT.

This clonotype was recorded many times. CDR3 loop: CSVGTGVYEQYF. In DNA, the CDR3 is TGCAGCGTGGGGACAGGGGTCTACGAGCAGTACTTC. V gene TRBV29-1 combines with J gene TRBJ2-7, with 10 bases fitting TRBD1. The V gene end was trimmed by 6 bases and the J gene end by 3 bases; junction bases not matched to a gene: 2. Germline V lookup: CDR1 SQVTM, CDR2 ANQGSEA. The CDR3 contains 12 residues.

The sample holds many counts of this clonotype. DNA for the CDR3: TGCAGCGCTAGGGATTTCTTCTACGAGCAGTACTTC. Its protein is CSARDFFYEQYF. This chain uses TRBV29-1 with TRBJ2-7; D ambiguous. Germline values: CDR1 SQVTM, CDR2 ANQGSEA. This CDR3 region has 12 residues. V lost 7 bases and J 3 bases, leaving 13 bases between the germline ends.

About this clonotype: One base away lies a much larger clone, so this may be a sequencing read error. The CDR3 protein is CASRAGGDCNEQFF. CDR3 bases: TGTGCCAGCAGGGCAGGGGGGGATTGCAATGAGCAGTTCTTC. The chain has TRBV6-5 and TRBJ2-1; D assignment may be TRBD1 or TRBD2 (7 bases each). Germline assignment: CDR1 MNHEY and CDR2 SVGAGI. The CDR3 extends over 14 amino acids. With 6 bases removed from V and 6 bases from J, the gap between germline ends came to 15 bases.

This clonotype was seen a few times. The chain carries TRBV7-2 and TRBJ1-1; the D gene is possibly TRBD1 (6 bases). The V end was cut by 5 bases, the J end by 5 bases, with 12 bases between. This CDR3 spans 13 amino acids. Germline V CDR1 and CDR2: SGHTA, FQGNSA. CDR3 bases: TGTGCCAGCAGCACTACAGGGAGGACTGAAGCTTTCTTT. It codes for CASSTTGRTEAFF.

The chain has TRBV7-6 and TRBJ2-1; tentative D call: TRBD2 (5 bases). Trimming removed 1 base at V and 2 bases at J, with 6 bases between. Germline V gene lookup returns CDR1 SGHVS and CDR2 FNYEAQ. CDR3 length equals 14 residues. CDR3 protein: CASSLGGPYNEQFF. CDR3 DNA sequence: TGTGCCAGCAGCTTAGGCGGGCCCTACAATGAGCAGTTCTTC.

This clonotype was seen at least ten times. V is TRBV7-6 and J is TRBJ2-2; 7 bases map to TRBD1. After removal of 5 bases from V and 5 bases from J, the junction contained 11 bases not matched to a gene. The CDR3 is made up of 16 amino acids. CDR1 is SGHVS and CDR2 is FNYEAQ in the germline V gene. The CDR3 reads CASSPWTGSGTGELFF. For the CDR3, the DNA is TGTGCCAGCAGCCCGTGGACAGGATCGGGGACCGGGGAGCTGTTTTTT.

The chain is built from TRBV15 and TRBJ2-2; D is ambiguous. The CDR3 length is 14 residues. The V and J ends lost 0 bases and 7 bases respectively, with 9 bases between them. The germline CDR1 and CDR2 sequences are LNHNV and YYDKDF (reference sequence). The CDR3 region has the DNA TGTGCCACCAGCAGAGATTCCGGAGACGGGGAGCTGTTTTTT. It translates to CATSRDSGDGELFF.

This clonotype has a count of ten or more. This chain connects TRBV3-1 to TRBJ1-5, with a possible D match to TRBD1 (5 bases). There are 13 residues in the CDR3. V was cut by 4 bases and J by 7 bases, with 11 bases left in between. CDR1 is LGHDT, CDR2 YNNKEL, per germline (reference sequence). The CDR3 region has the DNA TGTGCCAGCAGCCGGGGGGAAAGGCAGCCCCAGCATTTT. Protein: CASSRGERQPQHF.

This clonotype was observed many times. This chain joins TRBV6-4 and TRBJ2-3, with no clear D. The V end lost 3 bases, the J end lost 6 bases, and 16 bases lay between the germline ends. CDR3 length: 15 residues. CDR1 and CDR2 from the germline V gene are MRHNA and SNTAGT. The CDR3 protein is CASSESTLTRDTQYF. The CDR3 region has the DNA TGTGCCAGCAGTGAGTCGACTCTGACTCGGGATACGCAGTATTTT.

Only a few counts were recorded for this clonotype. V gene TRBV21-1 combines with J gene TRBJ1-5; the D call TRBD1 from the table was never checked on the DNA. TRBV21-1 is termed a pseudogene. CDR3 length: 15 amino acids. The CDR3: CASSNRRRVQVPQHF. The CDR3 nucleotides read TGTGCCAGCAGCAACAGACGCAGGGTCCAGGTGCCCCAGCATTTT.

This clonotype was counted ten times or more. The chain carries TRBV20-1 and TRBJ2-5; 8 nucleotides agree with TRBD1. The V gene's germline CDR1 is DFQATT and CDR2 SNEGSKA (reference sequence). The J segment lost 5 bases and the V segment lost 6 bases, leaving 8 bases of the junction unmatched. This CDR3 has 13 residues. The CDR3 nucleotides read TGCAGTGCCCGAGGACAGGGTCATGAGACCCAGTACTTC. This encodes CSARGQGHETQYF.

The CDR3 nucleotides are TGCAGTGCTAGCGTGGGAGGGGTTAAGAATGAGCAGTTCTTC. Its translation: CSASVGGVKNEQFF. The V gene is TRBV20-1, the J gene TRBJ2-1, with 7 bases fitting TRBD2. The CDR3 is 14 amino acids. Germline V CDR1 and CDR2: DFQATT, SNEGSKA (reference sequence). Trimming cost V 3 bases and J 7 bases; bases outside gene matches: 9.

The J gene is TRBJ2-7, the V gene TRBV11-2; D unclear. The CDR3 runs 12 residues. Trimming stripped 4 bases from V and 2 bases from J, with 6 bases between. Looked up from germline, CDR1 is SGHAT and CDR2 is FQNNGV. The CDR3 DNA reads as TGTGCCAGCAGCTGGGGAACCTACGAGCAGTACTTC. This sequence encodes CASSWGTYEQYF.

This clonotype was recorded a few times. The chain uses TRBV3-1 and TRBJ2-3, with 7 nucleotides matching TRBD2. The CDR3 extends over 17 amino acids. J gave up 2 bases and V 1 base, and 9 bases lay outside the gene matches. The V gene's germline CDR1 is LGHDT and CDR2 YNNKEL (reference sequence). This chain's CDR3 is CASSQGPSGTNTDTQYF. Here the CDR3 DNA reads TGTGCCAGCAGCCAAGGGCCCTCCGGGACTAACACAGATACGCAGTATTTT.

This clonotype showed up many times. The chain links TRBV6-6 to TRBJ1-3, with D perhaps TRBD1 (5 bases). V lost 2 bases to trimming and J lost 0 bases, with 14 bases between them. Per germline, CDR1 MNHNY and CDR2 SVGAGI (reference sequence). This CDR3 is built from 17 residues. The CDR3 bases are TGTGCCAGCAGTTACCCCGGGCAGGGCAACTCTGGAAACACCATATATTTT. Its translation is CASSYPGQGNSGNTIYF.

This clonotype was detected many times. V is TRBV11-2 and J is TRBJ2-2; D remains unclear. With 9 bases removed from V and 0 bases from J, the gap between germline ends came to 5 bases. Looked up from germline, CDR1 is SGHAT and CDR2 is FQNNGV. The CDR3 runs to 12 residues. The DNA of the CDR3 is TGTGCCAGGCTAGCGAACACCGGGGAGCTGTTTTTT. Translated, it gives CARLANTGELFF.

This clonotype was seen repeatedly, ten times or more. This sequence joins TRBV5-6 and TRBJ1-5, with D uncertain. There are 12 residues in the CDR3. Between the trimmed V and J ends, which lost 2 bases and 2 bases, there was a span of 2 bases. Germline lookup yields CDR1 SGHDT and CDR2 YYEEEE. The CDR3 DNA reads TGTGCCAGCAGCTTCGGCAATCAGCCCCAGCATTTT. Its translation is CASSFGNQPQHF.

This clonotype was observed at least ten times. The chain carries TRBV29-1 and TRBJ2-1, with unresolved D. V lost 3 bases and J 1 base, leaving 13 bases between the germline ends. This CDR3 has 15 residues. Germline CDR1 is SQVTM and CDR2 is ANQGSEA. The CDR3 spells CSVELTRPSYNEQFF. The CDR3 DNA sequence: TGCAGCGTTGAGCTGACACGGCCTTCCTACAATGAGCAGTTCTTC.